Listed here are 27 T cell receptor beta chains from one sample, sequenced in a study of shared clonotypes between healthy human individuals. Assay used: immunoSEQ multiplex PCR; TCRdb lists only in-frame clones, some missing. The data show millions of clones, 90% to 95% seen once. Sequenced material: naive CD4+ T cells sorted from blood. Stated subset: CD45RA+ positively selected. The origin of the receptors is a man aged 18 to 29 in good health.

The chain couples TRBV7-9 to TRBJ2-5, with 10 bases fitting TRBD2. This CDR3 region has 16 residues. V lost 2 bases, J lost 4 bases, and 7 bases stayed unmatched. Germline V gives CDR1 SEHNR, CDR2 FQNEAQ (reference sequence). CDR3 coding DNA: TGTGCCAGCAGCTTACTTCCTAGCGGGAGCCGAGAGACCCAGTACTTC. This encodes CASSLLPSGSRETQYF.

The J gene is TRBJ2-3, the V gene TRBV6-6; D possibly corresponds to TRBD1 (6 bases). The CDR3 is 14 residues long. The V gene's germline CDR1 is MNHNY and CDR2 SVGAGI (reference sequence). The V end was cut by 0 bases, the J end by 4 bases, with 8 bases between. The CDR3 sequence: CASSYSDSSDTQYF. The DNA of the CDR3 is TGTGCCAGCAGTTACTCGGACAGTTCAGATACGCAGTATTTT.

On this clone: This may be a read error, as it is one base from a much larger clone. The chain uses TRBV5-6 and TRBJ1-2, with 7 bases lining up with TRBD1. CDR3 length: 16 residues. V was clipped by 5 bases and J by 1 base; unmatched bases: 11. Germline CDR1 is SGHDT and CDR2 is YYEEEE. DNA for the CDR3: TGTGCCAGCAGAGCAACAGGGGCTCGGGGTAACTATGGCTACACCTTC. It encodes CASRATGARGNYGYTF.

This clone has more than one count but fewer than ten. This chain connects TRBV27 to TRBJ2-7; weak D call: TRBD1 (6 bases). The germline CDR1 and CDR2 sequences are MNHEY and SMNVEV (reference sequence). V lost 3 bases and J lost 6, with 15 bases in between. The CDR3 contains 14 residues. The CDR3 nucleotides are TGTGCCAGCAGTTTGGCGCAGGGGCTGAGCGAGCAGTACTTC. Protein product: CASSLAQGLSEQYF.

The V call is TRBV30, the J call TRBJ2-2, with 8 bases matching TRBD1. The V and J ends lost 4 bases and 5 bases, in that order; junction bases with no gene match: 6. The CDR3 contains 14 residues. Germline V gene lookup returns CDR1 GTSNPN and CDR2 SVGIG (reference sequence). The DNA of the CDR3 is TGTGCCTGGATGGGCAGGGGGCTGACCGGGGAGCTGTTTTTT. It codes for CAWMGRGLTGELFF.

The rearrangement links TRBV7-6 to TRBJ1-5; a possible D gene is TRBD1 (6 bases). Trimming pared 4 bases from V and 1 base from J, leaving 11 bases between. Per the germline V gene, CDR1 is SGHVS and CDR2 is FNYEAQ. This CDR3 spans 15 amino acids. The CDR3 DNA is TGTGCCAGCAGCTGCAGGACAGCCAGCAATCAGCCCCAGCATTTT. It translates to CASSCRTASNQPQHF.

The chain employs TRBV28 and TRBJ2-3, with D uncertain. The CDR3 is 15 amino acids. V was shortened by 2 bases and J by 1 base, with 10 bases between the two germline ends. CDR1 and CDR2 from the germline V gene are MDHEN and SYDVKM. The CDR3 is CASSLSGWGTDTQYF. CDR3 bases: TGTGCCAGCAGTTTAAGTGGCTGGGGCACAGATACGCAGTATTTT. The full variable domain, with the rest looked up from reference TRBV28 and TRBJ2-3, is DVKVTQSSRYLVKRTGEKVFLECVQDMDHENMFWYRQDPGLGLRLIYFSYDVKMKEKGDIPEGYSVSREKKERFSLILESASTNQTSMYLCASSLSGWGTDTQYFGPGTRLTVL.

A few counts support this clone. V gene TRBV11-2 combines with J gene TRBJ2-7, with 8 bases matching TRBD1. Trimming removed 5 bases from V and 3 bases from J; junction bases left unmatched: 9. The CDR3 consists of 15 residues. Germline CDR1 reads SGHAT; CDR2 reads FQNNGV. DNA of the CDR3: TGTGCCAGCAGCCGTTTGGGACAGGCCAACTACGAGCAGTACTTC. It yields the protein CASSRLGQANYEQYF.

The chain combines TRBV18 with TRBJ1-5; TRBD1 might be the D (6 bases). V dropped 3 bases and J dropped 4 bases, with 10 bases sitting between them. Germline V lookup: CDR1 KGHSH, CDR2 LQKENI. This CDR3 spans 14 amino acids. The CDR3 region has the DNA TGTGCCAGCTCACCGCCCGGACAGAATCAGCCCCAGCATTTT. It specifies CASSPPGQNQPQHF.

Written as DNA, the CDR3 is TGTGCCAGCAGGCCTGGGACTAGCGAGCTAGAGACCCAGTACTTC. Protein: CASRPGTSELETQYF. The V gene is TRBV7-2, the J gene TRBJ2-5, with 10 positions matching TRBD2. V was pared by 6 bases and J by 4 bases, with 8 bases of the junction left unmatched. CDR1 is SGHTA and CDR2 is FQGNSA in the germline V gene. This CDR3 contains 15 residues.

Remarks on this clone: A single base separates this from a much larger clone, so it may be a read error. Other DNA sequences from this sample encode an identical CDR3 as well. The chain links TRBV18 to TRBJ1-6, with TRBD1 as a possible D gene (6 bases). The CDR3 runs 17 residues. Per germline, CDR1 KGHSH and CDR2 LQKENI. The DNA for the CDR3 is TGTGCCAGCTCATCCCCACCCGACTGGGGGCATAACTCACCCCTCCACTTT. Its translation is CASSSPPDWGHNSPLHF.

The chain joins TRBV20-1 to TRBJ2-5; D not resolved. Germline CDR1 DFQATT, CDR2 SNEGSKA (reference sequence). V was cut by 3 bases and J by 7 bases, with 9 bases left in between. CDR3 length: 11 residues. The CDR3 sequence: CSARAEWTQYF. Here the CDR3 DNA reads TGCAGTGCTAGGGCCGAGTGGACCCAGTACTTC.

This clone has a handful of counts. This sequence joins TRBV19 and TRBJ2-7, with a tentative D call TRBD1 (6 bases). V was shortened by 3 bases and J by 2 bases, with 14 bases between the two germline ends. Germline loops: CDR1 LNHDA, CDR2 SQIVND (reference sequence). This CDR3 is 15 amino acids long. The CDR3 DNA follows: TGTGCCAGTAGTATTCAGAACAGGGTGGCCTACGAGCAGTACTTC. Its protein is CASSIQNRVAYEQYF.

The chain carries TRBV27 and TRBJ1-1; no clear D gene. V was pared by 2 bases and J by 0 bases, with 10 bases between. This CDR3 contains 15 residues. Germline assignment: CDR1 MNHEY and CDR2 SMNVEV (reference sequence). The CDR3 DNA is TGTGCCAGCAGTTTAGCAGGCCAGGTGAACACTGAAGCTTTCTTT. Its protein product is CASSLAGQVNTEAFF.

This clone has a handful of counts. This sequence joins TRBV6-1 and TRBJ2-7; no clear D. The V gene lost 4 bases and the J gene lost 11 bases, with 12 bases spanning the gap. This CDR3 comprises 11 residues. Germline V gene sequence: CDR1 MNHNS, CDR2 SASEGT. CDR3 in amino acids: CASSVGSNEYF. Here the CDR3 DNA reads TGTGCCAGCAGTGTGGGGTCCAACGAGTACTTC.

The CDR3 nucleotides are TGTGCCAGCAGGGGGGACAGGGCCCACGAGCAGTACTTC. Its translation: CASRGDRAHEQYF. The chain couples TRBV28 to TRBJ2-7, with 9 bases aligning to TRBD1. Trimming took 6 bases from V and 5 from J; bases not matched to a gene: 5. The germline V gene encodes CDR1 MDHEN and CDR2 SYDVKM. The CDR3 is 13 amino acids.

V is TRBV29-1 and J is TRBJ2-7, with D possibly being TRBD1 (5 bases). The CDR3 runs 11 residues. With 7 bases removed from V and 2 bases from J, the gap between germline ends came to 9 bases. In germline, CDR1 is SQVTM, CDR2 ANQGSEA. The CDR3 DNA is TGCAGCGCCACAGGAGCCTACGAGCAGTACTTC. Protein: CSATGAYEQYF.

The genes are TRBV6-1 and TRBJ1-6; 7 positions agree with TRBD1. The length of the CDR3 is 15 residues. Germline V gene lookup returns CDR1 MNHNS and CDR2 SASEGT. The junction had 3 bases not matched to a gene; V was cut back by 1 base and J by 6 bases. CDR3 sequence reads: CASSEEGAFNSPLHF. The CDR3 DNA sequence: TGTGCCAGCAGTGAAGAGGGGGCTTTTAATTCACCCCTCCACTTT.

CDR3 loop: CASSPDSNRAGYTF. The CDR3 coding sequence is TGTGCCAGTAGTCCCGACAGCAATCGCGCGGGCTACACCTTC. The gene calls are TRBV19 and TRBJ1-2, with D possibly TRBD1 on 5 matching bases. Germline-derived CDR1 and CDR2 are LNHDA and SQIVND (reference sequence). The CDR3 is made up of 14 amino acids. Trimming removed 5 bases at V and 8 bases at J, with 18 bases between.

The chain couples TRBV6-5 to TRBJ1-6; TRBD1 agrees at 7 bases. In germline, CDR1 is MNHEY, CDR2 SVGAGI. J was trimmed by 5 bases and V by 7 bases; bases with no gene match: 5. The CDR3 runs to 14 residues. CDR3 sequence reads: CASKRDRDNSPLHF. The DNA of the CDR3 is TGTGCCAGCAAACGGGACAGAGATAATTCACCCCTCCACTTT.

The rearrangement joins TRBV19 to TRBJ1-5; TRBD1 matches 9 bases. The CDR3 length is 16 residues. The germline V gene has CDR1 LNHDA and CDR2 SQIVND (reference sequence). V shed 4 bases and J 3 bases; nucleotides not matched to a gene: 7. The CDR3 nucleotides are TGTGCCAGTAGTAGGGAGGACAGGGGCTACAATCAGCCCCAGCATTTT. Protein: CASSREDRGYNQPQHF.

The rearrangement uses TRBV28 and TRBJ1-5; a possible D gene is TRBD1 (5 bases). From germline, CDR1 is MDHEN and CDR2 SYDVKM. The CDR3 has 16 amino acids. V lost 4 bases and J 1 base, leaving 14 bases between the germline ends. CDR3 residues: CASSSTEPGSNQPQHF. The DNA of the CDR3 is TGTGCCAGCAGTTCGACAGAGCCGGGGAGCAATCAGCCCCAGCATTTT.

The J gene is TRBJ1-2, the V gene TRBV11-2; 8 bases are a match to TRBD1. Germline CDR1 and CDR2: SGHAT and FQNNGV. This CDR3 contains 14 residues. Trimming took 5 bases from V and 2 from J; bases not matched to a gene: 4. The CDR3 bases are TGTGCCAGCAGCAACCGGACAGGGAACTATGGCTACACCTTC. Translation: CASSNRTGNYGYTF.

V and J are TRBV15 and TRBJ1-5; perhaps TRBD1 as D (6 bases). V was pared by 1 base and J by 6 bases, with 13 bases between. Germline V gives CDR1 LNHNV, CDR2 YYDKDF (reference sequence). CDR3 length: 15 amino acids. The CDR3 spells CATSRGWGAAQPQHF. The CDR3 bases are TGTGCCACCAGCAGAGGATGGGGGGCGGCTCAGCCCCAGCATTTT.

The gene calls are TRBV6-6 and TRBJ2-5; D might be TRBD2 (6 bases). There are 14 residues in the CDR3. From germline, CDR1 is MNHNY and CDR2 SVGAGI (reference sequence). The germline V and J ends were trimmed by 8 bases and 5 bases, with 18 bases remaining between them. In DNA form, the CDR3 reads TGTGCCAGCGTAGGTTCAGGTGGAGGGGAGACCCAGTACTTC. Protein: CASVGSGGGETQYF.

The V and J genes are TRBV6-5 and TRBJ2-3; D gene ambiguous. The germline V gene has CDR1 MNHEY and CDR2 SVGAGI. The germline V and J ends were trimmed by 5 bases and 6 bases, with 9 bases remaining between them. The CDR3 spans 12 residues. CDR3 loop: CASSHMQDTQYF. The CDR3 coding sequence is TGTGCCAGCAGTCACATGCAGGATACGCAGTATTTT.

This chain uses TRBV6-5 with TRBJ2-7; 8 positions agree with TRBD2. Germline CDR1 reads MNHEY; CDR2 reads SVGAGI. The CDR3 runs 15 residues. With V trimmed by 6 bases and J by 5 bases, 12 bases remained unmatched. CDR3 sequence (DNA): TGTGCCAGCAGATCCTTGGGACTAGTACTCCACGAGCAGTACTTC. Encoded protein: CASRSLGLVLHEQYF.